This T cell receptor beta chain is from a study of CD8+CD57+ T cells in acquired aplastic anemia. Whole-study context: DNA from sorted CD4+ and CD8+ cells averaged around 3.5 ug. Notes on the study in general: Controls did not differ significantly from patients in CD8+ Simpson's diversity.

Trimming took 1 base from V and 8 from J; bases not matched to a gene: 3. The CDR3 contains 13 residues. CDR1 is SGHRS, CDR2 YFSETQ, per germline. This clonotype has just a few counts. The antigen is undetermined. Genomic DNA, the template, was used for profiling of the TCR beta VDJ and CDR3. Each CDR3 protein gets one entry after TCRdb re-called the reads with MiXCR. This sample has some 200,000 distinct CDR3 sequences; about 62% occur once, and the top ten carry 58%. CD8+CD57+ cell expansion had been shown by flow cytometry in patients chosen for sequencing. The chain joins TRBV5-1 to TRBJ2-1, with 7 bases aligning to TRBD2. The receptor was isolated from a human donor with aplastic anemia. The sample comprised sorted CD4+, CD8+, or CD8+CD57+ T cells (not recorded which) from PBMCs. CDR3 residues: CASSLRLAHEQFF. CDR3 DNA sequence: TGCGCCAGCAGCTTGAGACTAGCCCATGAGCAGTTCTTC.